This note documents a single T cell receptor (beta chain) sequence. Its antigen is as yet unknown. The PCR contained 60 Vbeta and 13 Jbeta primers. The method was immunoSEQ multiplex PCR; TCRdb's version includes in-frame clones alone and lacks a portion of them. In the table there are 150,000 or so clones, around 74% of which are singletons. The source of the sample is a study of cytomegalovirus exposure and HLA in healthy donors. Findings and caveats of the study: Most subjects' HLA-A and HLA-B alleles were reportedly predicted from TCR beta sequences. The study put under 200 TCR beta chains on its list as cytomegalovirus-associated.

V was cut by 0 bases and J by 9 bases, with 6 bases left in between. This CDR3 has 13 amino acids. Germline CDR1 is LNHNV and CDR2 is YYDKDF (reference sequence). The chain couples TRBV15 to TRBJ1-6; D is ambiguous. Sequenced material: PBMCs. This receptor was taken from a female donor in good health and CMV-seronegative. CDR3 nucleotide sequence: TGTGCCACCAGCAGAGATACGGGTTCACCCCTCCACTTT. Its protein is CATSRDTGSPLHF.